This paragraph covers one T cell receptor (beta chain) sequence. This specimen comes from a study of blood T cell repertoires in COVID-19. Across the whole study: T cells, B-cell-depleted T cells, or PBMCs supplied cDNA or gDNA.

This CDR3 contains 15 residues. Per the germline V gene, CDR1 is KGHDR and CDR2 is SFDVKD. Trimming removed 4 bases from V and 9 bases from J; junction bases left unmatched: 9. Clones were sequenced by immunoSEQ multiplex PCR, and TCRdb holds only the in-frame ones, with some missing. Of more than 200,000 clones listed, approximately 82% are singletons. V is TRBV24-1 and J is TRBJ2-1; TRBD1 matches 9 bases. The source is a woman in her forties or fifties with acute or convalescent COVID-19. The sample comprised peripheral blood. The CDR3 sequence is CATSETQGAGPEQFF. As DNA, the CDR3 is TGTGCCACCAGTGAAACACAGGGGGCTGGACCTGAGCAGTTCTTC.